This T cell receptor (beta chain) was identified during a study of patients and donors after allogeneic stem cell transplantation. TCRdb fed the RT-PCR reads into MiXCR, producing one record per CDR3 protein. The sample lists approximately 88,000 distinct CDR3 sequences; 4% to 5% were seen once. CDR1 and CDR2 from the germline V gene are SGHVS and FNYEAQ. This CDR3 has 14 residues. Comment on this clonotype: A junction boundary mismatches the germline segment, possibly from a read error.

Sequencing used blood, either unsorted or a sorted T cell fraction (not recorded which). This chain connects TRBV7-6 to TRBJ2-1; D may correspond to TRBD1 or TRBD2 (6 bases each). The clonotype was recovered from a human donor who was either an allogeneic HSCT recipient or a stem cell or donor lymphocyte infusion donor (not recorded which). It is not recorded whose cells these are; they may come from a transplant donor. Here the CDR3 DNA reads TGTGCCAGCAGCTTAGACGGGGGCCGCAATGAGCAGTCCTTC. This codes for CASSLDGGRNEQSF. The full variable domain, rest sourced from reference TRBV7-6 and TRBJ2-1, is GAGVSQSPRYKVTKRGQDVALRCDPISGHVSLYWYRQALGQGPEFLTYFNYEAQQDKSGLPNDRFSAERPEGSISTLTIQRTEQRDSAMYRCASSLDGGRNEQSFGPGTRLTVL.